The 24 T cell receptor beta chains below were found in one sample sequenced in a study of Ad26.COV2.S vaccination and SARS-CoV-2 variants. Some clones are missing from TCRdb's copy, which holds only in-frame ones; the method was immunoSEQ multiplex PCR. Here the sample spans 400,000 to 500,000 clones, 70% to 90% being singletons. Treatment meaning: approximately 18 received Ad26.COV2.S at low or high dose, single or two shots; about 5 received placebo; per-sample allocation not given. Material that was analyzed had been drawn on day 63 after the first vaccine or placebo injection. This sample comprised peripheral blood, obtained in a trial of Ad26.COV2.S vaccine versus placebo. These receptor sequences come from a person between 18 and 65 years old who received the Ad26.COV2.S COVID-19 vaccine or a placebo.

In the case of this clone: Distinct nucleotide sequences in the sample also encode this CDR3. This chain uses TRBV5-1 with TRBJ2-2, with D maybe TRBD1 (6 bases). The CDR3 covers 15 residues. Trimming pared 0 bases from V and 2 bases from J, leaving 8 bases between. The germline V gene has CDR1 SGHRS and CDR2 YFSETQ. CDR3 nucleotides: TGCGCCAGCAGCTTGGGGGGACAAAACACCGGGGAGCTGTTTTTT. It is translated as CASSLGGQNTGELFF.

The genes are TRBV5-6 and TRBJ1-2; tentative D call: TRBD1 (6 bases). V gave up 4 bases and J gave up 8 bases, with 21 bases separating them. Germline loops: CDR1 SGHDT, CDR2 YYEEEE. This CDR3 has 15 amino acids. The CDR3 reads CASSPDPGGRMGYTF. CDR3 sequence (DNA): TGTGCCAGCAGCCCCGATCCGGGGGGCCGTATGGGCTACACCTTC. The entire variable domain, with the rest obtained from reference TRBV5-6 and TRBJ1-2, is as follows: DAGVTQSPTHLIKTRGQQVTLRCSPKSGHDTVSWYQQALGQGPQFIFQYYEEEERQRGNFPDRFSGHQFPNYSSELNVNALLLGDSALYLCASSPDPGGRMGYTFGSGTRLTVV.

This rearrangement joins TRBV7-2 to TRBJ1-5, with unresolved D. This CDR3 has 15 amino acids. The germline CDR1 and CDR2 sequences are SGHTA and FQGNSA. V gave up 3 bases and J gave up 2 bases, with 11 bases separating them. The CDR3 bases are TGTGCCAGCAGCTTCTTCGGAGGCGGCAATCAGCCCCAGCATTTT. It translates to CASSFFGGGNQPQHF.

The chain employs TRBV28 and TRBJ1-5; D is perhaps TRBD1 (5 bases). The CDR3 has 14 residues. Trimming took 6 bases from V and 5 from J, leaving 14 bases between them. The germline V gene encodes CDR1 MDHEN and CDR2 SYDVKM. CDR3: CASRSGSFDQPQHF. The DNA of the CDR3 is TGTGCCAGCAGGTCAGGGTCCTTCGATCAGCCCCAGCATTTT.

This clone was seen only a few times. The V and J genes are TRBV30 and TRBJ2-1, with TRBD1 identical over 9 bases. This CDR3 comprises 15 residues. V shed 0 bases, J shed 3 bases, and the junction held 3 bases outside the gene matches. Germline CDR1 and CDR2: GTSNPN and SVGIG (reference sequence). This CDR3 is CAWSVWDRVYNEQFF. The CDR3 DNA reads TGTGCCTGGAGTGTATGGGACAGGGTCTACAATGAGCAGTTCTTC.

CDR3 in amino acids: CASSLAGSSYEQYF. DNA for the CDR3: TGTGCCAGCAGCTTAGCAGGCAGCTCCTACGAGCAGTACTTC. J is TRBJ2-7 and V is TRBV11-2; D gene uncertain. Germline loops: CDR1 SGHAT, CDR2 FQNNGV. The CDR3 runs 14 residues. Trimming took off 1 base at V and 0 bases at J, with 7 bases between the two ends.

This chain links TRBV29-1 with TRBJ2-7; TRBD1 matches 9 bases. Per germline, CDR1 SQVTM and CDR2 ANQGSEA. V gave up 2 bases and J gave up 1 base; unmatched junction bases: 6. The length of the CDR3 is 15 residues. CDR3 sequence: CSVEKLGQGSYEQYF. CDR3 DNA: TGCAGCGTTGAAAAATTGGGACAGGGATCCTACGAGCAGTACTTC.

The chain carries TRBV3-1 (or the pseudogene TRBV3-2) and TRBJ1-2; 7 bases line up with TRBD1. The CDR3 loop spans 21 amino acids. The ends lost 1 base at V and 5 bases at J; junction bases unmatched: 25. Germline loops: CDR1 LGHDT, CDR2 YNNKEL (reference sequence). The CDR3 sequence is CASSQVGSFGQPGGAIYGYTF. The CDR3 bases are TGTGCCAGCAGCCAAGTCGGTTCGTTTGGCCAGCCAGGGGGGGCGATATATGGCTACACCTTC.

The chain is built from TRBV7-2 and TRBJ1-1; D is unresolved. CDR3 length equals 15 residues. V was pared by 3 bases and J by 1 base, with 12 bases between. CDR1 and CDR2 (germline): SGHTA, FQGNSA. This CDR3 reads CASSLDPDGNTEAFF. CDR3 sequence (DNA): TGTGCCAGCAGCTTGGATCCGGACGGGAACACTGAAGCTTTCTTT. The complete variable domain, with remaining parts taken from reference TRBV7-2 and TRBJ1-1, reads GAGVSQSPSNKVTEKGKDVELRCDPISGHTALYWYRQSLGQGLEFLIYFQGNSAPDKSGLPSDRFSAERTGGSVSTLTIQRTQQEDSAVYLCASSLDPDGNTEAFFGQGTRLTVV.

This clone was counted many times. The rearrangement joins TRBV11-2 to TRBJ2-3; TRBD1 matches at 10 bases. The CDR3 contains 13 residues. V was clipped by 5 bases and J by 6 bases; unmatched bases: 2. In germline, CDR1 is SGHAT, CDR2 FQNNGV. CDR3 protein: CASSGDRGDTQYF. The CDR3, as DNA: TGTGCCAGCAGCGGGGACAGGGGTGATACGCAGTATTTT. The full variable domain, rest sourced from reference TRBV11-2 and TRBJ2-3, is EAGVAQSPRYKIIEKRQSVAFWCNPISGHATLYWYQQILGQGPKLLIQFQNNGVVDDSQLPKDRFSAERLKGVDSTLKIQPAKLEDSAVYLCASSGDRGDTQYFGPGTRLTVL.

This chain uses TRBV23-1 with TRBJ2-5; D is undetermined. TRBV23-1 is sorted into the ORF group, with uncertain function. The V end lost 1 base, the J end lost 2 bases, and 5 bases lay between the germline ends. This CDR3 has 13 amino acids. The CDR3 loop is CASSQYWQETQYF. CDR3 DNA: TGCGCCAGCAGTCAATATTGGCAAGAGACCCAGTACTTC.

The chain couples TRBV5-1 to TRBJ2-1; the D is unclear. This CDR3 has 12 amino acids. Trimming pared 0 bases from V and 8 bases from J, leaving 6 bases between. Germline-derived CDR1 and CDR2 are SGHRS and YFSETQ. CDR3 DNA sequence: TGCGCCAGCAGCTTGGGTGCGTATGAGCAGTTCTTC. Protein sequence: CASSLGAYEQFF. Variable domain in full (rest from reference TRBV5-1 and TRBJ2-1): KAGVTQTPRYLIKTRGQQVTLSCSPISGHRSVSWYQQTPGQGLQFLFEYFSETQRNKGNFPGRFSGRQFSNSRSEMNVSTLELGDSALYLCASSLGAYEQFFGPGTRLTVL.

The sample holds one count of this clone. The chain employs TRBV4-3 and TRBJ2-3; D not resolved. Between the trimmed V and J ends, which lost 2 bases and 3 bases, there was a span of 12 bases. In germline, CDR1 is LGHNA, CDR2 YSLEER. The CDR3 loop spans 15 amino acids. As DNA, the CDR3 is TGCGCCAGCAGCCAAAGCATCCAGCCGACAGATACGCAGTATTTT. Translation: CASSQSIQPTDTQYF.

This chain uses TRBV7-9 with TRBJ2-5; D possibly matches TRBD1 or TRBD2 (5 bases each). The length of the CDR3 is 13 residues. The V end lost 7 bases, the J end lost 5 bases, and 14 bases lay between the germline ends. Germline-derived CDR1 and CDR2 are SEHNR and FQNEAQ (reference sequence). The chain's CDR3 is CASTLTGTETQYF. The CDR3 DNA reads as TGTGCCAGCACCCTTACGGGGACGGAGACCCAGTACTTC.

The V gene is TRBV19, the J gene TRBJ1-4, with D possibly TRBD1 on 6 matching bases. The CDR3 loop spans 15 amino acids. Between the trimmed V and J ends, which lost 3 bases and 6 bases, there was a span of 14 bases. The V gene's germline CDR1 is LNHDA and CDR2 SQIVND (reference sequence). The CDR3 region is CASSIIGGQDEKLFF. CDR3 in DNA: TGTGCCAGTAGTATTATCGGGGGGCAGGATGAAAAACTGTTTTTT.

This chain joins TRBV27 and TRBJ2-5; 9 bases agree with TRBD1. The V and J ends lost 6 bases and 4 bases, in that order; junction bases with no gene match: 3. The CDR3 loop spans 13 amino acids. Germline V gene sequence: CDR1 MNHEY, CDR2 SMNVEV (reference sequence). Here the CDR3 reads CASRGQGRETQYF. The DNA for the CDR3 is TGTGCCAGCAGGGGACAGGGCCGAGAGACCCAGTACTTC.

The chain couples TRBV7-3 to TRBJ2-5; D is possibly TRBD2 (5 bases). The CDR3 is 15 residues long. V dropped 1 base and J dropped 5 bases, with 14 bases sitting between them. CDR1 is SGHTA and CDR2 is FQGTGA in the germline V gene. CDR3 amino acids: CASSLMGSEAETQYF. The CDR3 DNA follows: TGTGCCAGCAGCTTAATGGGGAGTGAGGCGGAGACCCAGTACTTC.

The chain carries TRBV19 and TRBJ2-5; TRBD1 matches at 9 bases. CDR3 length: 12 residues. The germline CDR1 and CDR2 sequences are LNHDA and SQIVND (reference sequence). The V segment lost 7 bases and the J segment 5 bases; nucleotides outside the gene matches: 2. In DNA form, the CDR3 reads TGTGCCAGTACCGACAGGGGGGAGACCCAGTACTTC. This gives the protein CASTDRGETQYF.

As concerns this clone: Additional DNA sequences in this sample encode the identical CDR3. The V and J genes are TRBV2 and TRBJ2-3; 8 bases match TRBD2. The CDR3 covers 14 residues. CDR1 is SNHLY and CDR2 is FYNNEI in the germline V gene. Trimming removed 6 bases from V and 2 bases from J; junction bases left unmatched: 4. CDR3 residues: CASSLAGITDTQYF. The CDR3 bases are TGTGCCAGCAGCTTAGCGGGGATCACAGATACGCAGTATTTT.

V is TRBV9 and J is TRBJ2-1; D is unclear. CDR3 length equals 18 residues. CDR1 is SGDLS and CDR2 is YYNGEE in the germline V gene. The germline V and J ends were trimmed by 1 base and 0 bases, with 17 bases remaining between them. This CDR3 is CASSVLSGRASSYNEQFF. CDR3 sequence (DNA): TGTGCCAGCAGCGTATTATCAGGCAGAGCGAGCTCCTACAATGAGCAGTTCTTC. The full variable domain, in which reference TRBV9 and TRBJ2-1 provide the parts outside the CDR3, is DSGVTQTPKHLITATGQRVTLRCSPRSGDLSVYWYQQSLDQGLQFLIQYYNGEERAKGNILERFSAQQFPDLHSELNLSSLELGDSALYFCASSVLSGRASSYNEQFFGPGTRLTVL.

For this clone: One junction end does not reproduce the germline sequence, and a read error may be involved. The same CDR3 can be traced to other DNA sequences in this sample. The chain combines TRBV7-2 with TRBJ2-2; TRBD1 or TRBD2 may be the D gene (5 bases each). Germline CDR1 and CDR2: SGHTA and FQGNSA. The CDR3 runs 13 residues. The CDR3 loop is CASNWADTGELFF. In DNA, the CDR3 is TGTGCCAGCAATTGGGCGGACACCGGGGAACTGTTTTTT.

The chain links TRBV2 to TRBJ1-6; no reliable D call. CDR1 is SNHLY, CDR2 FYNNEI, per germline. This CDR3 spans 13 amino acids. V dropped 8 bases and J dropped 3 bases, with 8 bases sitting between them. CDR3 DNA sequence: TGTGCCAGCGTCTCCGGCTATAATTCACCCCTCCACTTT. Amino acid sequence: CASVSGYNSPLHF.

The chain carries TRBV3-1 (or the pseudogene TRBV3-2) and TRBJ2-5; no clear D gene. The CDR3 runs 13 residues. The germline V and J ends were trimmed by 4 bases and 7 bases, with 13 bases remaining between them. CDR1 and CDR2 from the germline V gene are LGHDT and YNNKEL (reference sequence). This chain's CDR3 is CASSPPPSLTQYF. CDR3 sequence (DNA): TGTGCCAGCAGCCCCCCACCTTCCCTGACCCAGTACTTC.

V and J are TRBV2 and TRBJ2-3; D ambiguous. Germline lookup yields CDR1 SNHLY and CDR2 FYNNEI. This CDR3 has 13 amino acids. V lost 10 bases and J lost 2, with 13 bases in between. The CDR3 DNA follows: TGTGCCATCGACGGGTGGATCACAGATACGCAGTATTTT. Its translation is CAIDGWITDTQYF.